This T cell receptor beta chain was sequenced in a study of identical twins (dated by TCRdb to the mid-2010s). About the full investigation: To test whether fetal clonotypes persist, this study deep-sequenced TCR alpha and beta repertoires from monozygotic twins, from unrelated adults of various ages, and from cord blood. To rule out contamination, replicate twin experiments were performed at different times with different library preparation protocols.

Libraries were constructed by 5' RACE. The run used an Illumina HiSeq 2000. Template switching introduced a universal primer binding site; the final cDNA contained a unique molecular identifier, enabling accurate counting of TCR cDNA molecules. Specific primers in the conserved constant-segment region were used to synthesize first-strand cDNA for TCR alpha and beta chains. To control for contamination, each cDNA library was double barcoded with a SMART-Mk sample barcode plus Illumina barcodes. Two successive PCR steps introduced TruSeq adapter sequences along with Illumina sample barcodes. The Illumina HiSeq platform was used with custom primers to sequence TCR alpha and beta cDNA libraries. Per the authors' processing: Unique molecular identifiers were extracted from raw reads with MiGEC, and CDR3 positions were determined with MiXCR. For each individual, recombination models were inferred using an EM algorithm with the repgenHMM and IGoR tools. The analysis of shared clonotypes was done with the tcR package in R, with sharing normalized by the product of cloneset sizes. To study raw recombination free of thymic and clonal selection effects, out-of-frame nonproductive sequences were analyzed. TCRdb reprocessed the public reads (quality trimming at Q25 with fastp, clone calling with MiXCR) and kept in-frame beta chains. Rows are unified per CDR3 protein, each entry keeping the most common DNA and genes. TCRdb's processing, not the authors' own work, is the source of the V and J calls. In all, the sample holds roughly 230,000 distinct CDR3 sequences, and around 8.8% of those were seen once. The ten largest clones take up roughly 3% of the sample.

This clonotype occurred many times. No cognate antigen has been identified for it. There are no base qualities to consult, and no much larger clone falls within one base. Trimming at the junction amounts to 1 base on V and 4 bases on J, and the germline ends lie 11 bases apart. From a lookup of the germline V gene, CDR1 and CDR2 are MGHRA and YSYEKL. Counted from cysteine to phenylalanine, this CDR3 has 14 amino acids. Just CDR3 DNA is preserved here, 42 bases in frame from base 1. The study at large found these results: Out-of-frame TCR alpha sequences shared between twins showed an excess of low generation-probability sequences compared with coincidental sharing between unrelated individuals. Zero-insertion analyses could be partly confounded by invariant T cells such as MAIT and iNKT, though diverse VJ usage argued against such confounding for most clonotypes. Out-of-frame TCR alpha sharing in monozygotic twins was systematically underestimated by recombination models, whereas sharing between unrelated individuals was in agreement with the recombination models. In beta out-of-frame sequences, excess twin sharing was weaker, because having fewer shared sequences lowered the signal-to-noise ratio. Because the same donors could not be followed over many years, the conclusions depended on cross-sectional statistical analysis. Fewer insertions were carried by abundant cord blood beta clonotypes; a weaker similar trend was observed in young adult naive repertoires, while no such trend was observed in memory repertoires.

Every donor in the study was a healthy Caucasian. The twin cohort consisted of three pairs of female monozygotic twins, all aged roughly 18 to 30 years. CD4+ and CD8+ T cell populations were isolated with positive isolation kits from Invitrogen. This same sample was also taken into another study, of yellow fever vaccine responses in identical twins. Drawing on the second study: The T cell response to vaccination in identical twins was reported by the authors to appear partly convergent and partly personalized. The study precisely tracked vaccine-responding T cell clones in identical twins.

This clonotype was sampled from a woman aged 18-30 years in good health. The chain couples TRBV4-1 to TRBJ2-7, with TRBD2 tentatively as D gene (5 bases match). Sequencing was done on a sample of CD8+ T cells sorted from blood. The DNA reads as follows: TGCGCCAGCAGCCAAGGAGGGAATGGGTACGAGCAGTACTTC. This yields the protein CASSQGGNGYEQYF.